The present entry profiles one T cell receptor (beta chain) with its context. These data belong to a study of Ad26.COV2.S vaccination and SARS-CoV-2 variants. On the study more broadly: Ad26.COV2.S was injected intramuscularly once or twice, 56 days apart.

Profiled with immunoSEQ multiplex PCR; TCRdb holds only in-frame clones, not every one. The table records around 450,000 clones, 89% of them present only once. Specified treatment: around 19 received Ad26.COV2.S at low or high dose, single or two shots; 5 received placebo; per-sample allocation not given. Vaccine and placebo recipients were sampled on day 63 after the first injection. Trimming cost V 3 bases and J 3 bases, with 17 bases left between them. The CDR3 length is 16 residues. Germline V gene lookup returns CDR1 KGHSH and CDR2 LQKENI. The sequence derives from a person between 18 and 65 years old who received the Ad26.COV2.S COVID-19 vaccine or a placebo. This chain joins TRBV18 and TRBJ1-1, with a possible D match to TRBD1 (6 bases). This material consisted of peripheral blood, taken in a trial of Ad26.COV2.S vaccine versus placebo. CDR3 bases: TGTGCCAGCTCACCTAGTAGTTTGCCAGGGGACACTGAAGCTTTCTTT. Translated, it gives CASSPSSLPGDTEAFF.